Below, 15 T cell receptor beta chains from the same sample are listed, as sequenced in a study of identical twins. TCRdb called the 5' RACE reads again in MiXCR, with one record for every CDR3 protein. The table has 200,000 to 250,000 distinct CDR3 sequences, roughly 7.5% seen once. The sample also formed part of further work on yellow fever vaccine responses in identical twins.

The specimen was memory (CD45RO+) T cells sorted from blood. The receptor source for this set is a woman under 30 in good health.

This clonotype was seen at least ten times. The CDR3 spells CAISRQASSYNEQFF. The CDR3 region has the DNA TGTGCCATCAGTCGACAGGCGAGCTCCTACAATGAGCAGTTCTTC. The chain has TRBV10-3 and TRBJ2-1, with D maybe TRBD1 (6 bases). V lost 5 bases and J 0 bases, leaving 11 bases between the germline ends. Germline CDR1 is ENHRY and CDR2 is SYGVKD. This CDR3 is 15 amino acids long.

This chain joins TRBV11-2 and TRBJ2-7; the match to TRBD1 covers 8 bases. The CDR3 covers 15 residues. Trimming at V came to 0 bases and at J to 3 bases, leaving 4 bases not matched to a gene. The V gene's germline CDR1 is SGHAT and CDR2 FQNNGV. In nucleotides, the CDR3 is TGTGCCAGCAGCTTAGAAAGGACAGGGATCTACGAGCAGTACTTC. This translates into CASSLERTGIYEQYF.

This clonotype has only a few counts. The genes are TRBV20-1 and TRBJ2-1; 7 nucleotides agree with TRBD2. The ends lost 7 bases at V and 6 bases at J; junction bases unmatched: 9. This CDR3 comprises 13 residues. CDR1 is DFQATT, CDR2 SNEGSKA, per germline (reference sequence). CDR3 region: CSVGTTLGNEQFF. CDR3 nucleotide sequence: TGCAGTGTGGGGACTACCTTGGGCAATGAGCAGTTCTTC.

The chain employs TRBV20-1 and TRBJ2-5; TRBD2 matches 8 bases. Germline lookup yields CDR1 DFQATT and CDR2 SNEGSKA (reference sequence). The V segment lost 6 bases and the J segment 3 bases; nucleotides outside the gene matches: 18. The CDR3 sequence is 17 residues long. CDR3 loop: CSALPVGSGGSKETQYF. The CDR3 DNA sequence: TGCAGTGCCCTCCCGGTAGGGAGCGGGGGTTCAAAAGAGACCCAGTACTTC.

In this sample, this clonotype turned up many times. The rearrangement joins TRBV4-3 to TRBJ2-1; 10 bases map to TRBD2. V gave up 4 bases and J gave up 8 bases; unmatched junction bases: 11. Germline-derived CDR1 and CDR2 are LGHNA and YSLEER. This CDR3 spans 16 amino acids. CDR3 sequence reads: CASSPNRLAGAHEQFF. For the CDR3, the DNA is TGCGCCAGCAGCCCCAACCGGCTAGCGGGAGCCCATGAGCAGTTCTTC.

This clonotype was seen repeatedly, ten times or more. The chain combines TRBV10-2 with TRBJ2-2; a possible D gene is TRBD1 (6 bases). Trimming pared 4 bases from V and 0 bases from J, leaving 18 bases between. This CDR3 contains 18 residues. Per germline, CDR1 WSHSY and CDR2 SAAADI. CDR3 protein: CASSGPQWGHANTGELFF. As DNA, the CDR3 is TGCGCCAGCAGTGGCCCTCAATGGGGACACGCGAACACCGGGGAGCTGTTTTTT.

The V and J genes are TRBV6-1 and TRBJ2-3, with D possibly being TRBD1 (6 bases). This CDR3 is built from 16 residues. The V end lost 6 bases, the J end lost 5 bases, and 21 bases lay between the germline ends. Germline assignment: CDR1 MNHNS and CDR2 SASEGT. In nucleotides, the CDR3 is TGTGCCAGCAGCCTTTATAGTGGGACAATCGGAGATACGCAGTATTTT. Protein product: CASSLYSGTIGDTQYF.

This clonotype was counted ten times or more. CDR3 region: CASSYTESYNEQFF. The CDR3 DNA sequence: TGTGCCAGCAGTTACACAGAGAGCTACAATGAGCAGTTCTTC. The chain uses TRBV6-2 or TRBV6-3 and TRBJ2-1; the D is unclear. Looked up from germline, CDR1 is MNHEY and CDR2 is SVGEGT. With 2 bases removed from V and 3 bases from J, the gap between germline ends came to 8 bases. The CDR3 has 14 amino acids.

A remark on this clonotype: A read error may produce the germline difference seen at one junction end. This chain uses TRBV3-1 with TRBJ2-7, with 7 bases aligning to TRBD2. The germline gives CDR1 LGHDT, CDR2 YNNKEL (reference sequence). This CDR3 comprises 19 residues. In nucleotides, the CDR3 is TGTGCCTGCAGTTTCTTGGCCAGAGGGCTAGCGGTGAACTCCTACGAGCAGTACTTC. This sequence encodes CACSFLARGLAVNSYEQYF.

At least ten counts were recorded for this clonotype. This chain uses TRBV7-9 with TRBJ2-7, with D hard to call. This CDR3 has 13 residues. Trimming removed 0 bases at V and 4 bases at J, with 7 bases between. Looked up from germline, CDR1 is SEHNR and CDR2 is FQNEAQ (reference sequence). The CDR3 nucleotides read TGTGCCAGCAGCTTAGCTCCTGCGTACGAGCAGTACTTC. Translating gives CASSLAPAYEQYF.

This clonotype occurred a few times. The chain has TRBV5-5 and TRBJ2-7; 9 nucleotides align to TRBD1. V shed 7 bases, J shed 2 bases, and the junction held 7 bases outside the gene matches. This CDR3 comprises 14 residues. Per germline, CDR1 SGHKS and CDR2 YYEKEE (reference sequence). CDR3 residues: CASQRQGGTYEQYF. CDR3 bases: TGTGCCAGCCAACGACAGGGGGGAACCTACGAGCAGTACTTC.

The chain recombines TRBV18 with TRBJ2-5; TRBD1 matches at 7 bases. The V gene end was trimmed by 1 base and the J gene end by 4 bases; junction bases not matched to a gene: 6. The germline V gene has CDR1 KGHSH and CDR2 LQKENI. This CDR3 region has 15 residues. The CDR3 loop is CASSPRRGGGETQYF. The CDR3 DNA follows: TGTGCCAGCTCACCACGAAGAGGGGGCGGAGAGACCCAGTACTTC. The complete variable domain, with remaining parts taken from reference TRBV18 and TRBJ2-5, reads NAGVMQNPRHLVRRRGQEARLRCSPMKGHSHVYWYRQLPEEGLKFMVYLQKENIIDESGMPKERFSAEFPKEGPSILRIQQVVRGDSAAYFCASSPRRGGGETQYFGPGTRLLVL.

This clonotype came up many times. The genes are TRBV10-3 and TRBJ2-1, with D perhaps TRBD1 (6 bases). Germline V CDR1 and CDR2: ENHRY, SYGVKD. This CDR3 comprises 15 residues. Trimming removed 6 bases at V and 8 bases at J, with 20 bases between. CDR3 residues: CAIRQQGNEKDEQFF. DNA of the CDR3: TGTGCCATCAGGCAACAGGGTAACGAGAAGGATGAGCAGTTCTTC.

The chain recombines TRBV11-1 with TRBJ1-1; D gene unclear. There are 18 residues in the CDR3. CDR1 is SGHAT and CDR2 is FQDESV in the germline V gene (reference sequence). Trimming stripped 2 bases from V and 1 base from J, with 20 bases between. The CDR3 here is CASSLLHGFGLSNTEAFF. DNA for the CDR3: TGTGCCAGCAGCTTACTCCATGGGTTCGGGCTATCGAACACTGAAGCTTTCTTT.

In regard to this clonotype: One end of the junction is discordant with germline, which a read error may explain. The J gene is TRBJ2-1, the V gene TRBV11-1; D ambiguous. Looked up from germline, CDR1 is SGHAT and CDR2 is FQDESV (reference sequence). The CDR3 consists of 13 residues. This CDR3 is CDSSPLITNEQFF. In DNA, the CDR3 is TGTGACAGCAGCCCATTAATTACAAATGAGCAGTTCTTC.